In this sample, the clone carrying this T cell receptor (beta chain) turned up a few times. Its antigen is not identified. J lost 2 bases, V lost 4 bases, and 2 bases had no gene match. Looked up from germline, CDR1 is MNHNS and CDR2 is SASEGT. This CDR3 has 15 amino acids. This sample was included in a study of T cells after posttransplantation cyclophosphamide. Study findings and constraints: TRB overlap between skin or GI tissue T cells and blood was limited. Later blood repertoires were often dominated by clones from the donor CD8+ memory compartment. Recipient CMV seropositivity and CMV reactivation strongly tracked TRB clonality.

Sequencing used immunoSEQ multiplex PCR; TCRdb keeps in-frame clones, though not all of them. The data show tens of thousands of clones, none appearing only once, with 5.9% held by the ten largest. V and J are TRBV6-1 and TRBJ2-1, with 10 bases lining up with TRBD1. The sequence was obtained from a man between 25 and 39 years old in good health and a related stem cell transplant donor. Sequencing was done on a sample of PBMCs. The CDR3, as DNA: TGTGCCAGCAGTGGGGACAGGGGCGCCTACAATGAGCAGTTCTTC. Protein product: CASSGDRGAYNEQFF.